These 19 T cell receptor beta chains came from one sample sequenced in a study of early T cells in non-severe SARS-CoV-2 infection. From the 5' RACE reads, TCRdb called clonotypes with MiXCR, one entry per CDR3 protein. The sample yields about 46,000 distinct CDR3 sequences, over 5% seen once. Sequencing was performed on whole blood, taken at baseline. Source of these receptors: an adult who was a healthcare worker with PCR-confirmed SARS-CoV-2 infection or an uninfected control (not recorded which).

This clonotype appeared many times. V and J are TRBV6-5 and TRBJ2-3, with D possibly being TRBD1 or TRBD2 (5 bases each). The ends were cut back, 5 bases at V and 1 base at J, with 7 bases in the middle. Looked up from germline, CDR1 is MNHEY and CDR2 is SVGAGI. The CDR3 length is 13 residues. The CDR3: CASSVGGTDTQYF. In DNA, the CDR3 is TGTGCCAGCAGTGTGGGGGGCACAGATACGCAGTATTTT.

This clonotype has ten or more counts. The V and J genes are TRBV2 and TRBJ2-3; 8 bases line up with TRBD2. CDR1 is SNHLY and CDR2 is FYNNEI in the germline V gene. This CDR3 has 14 residues. The V and J ends lost 5 bases and 3 bases, in that order; junction bases with no gene match: 4. The chain's CDR3 is CASSKSGRTDTQYF. CDR3 bases: TGTGCCAGCAGTAAGAGCGGGAGAACAGATACGCAGTATTTT. Together with reference TRBV2 and TRBJ2-3, the CDR3 gives the full variable domain: EPEVTQTPSHQVTQMGQEVILRCVPISNHLYFYWYRQILGQKVEFLVSFYNNEISEKSEIFDDQFSVERPDGSNFTLKIRSTKLEDSAMYFCASSKSGRTDTQYFGPGTRLTVL.

This clonotype was recorded at least ten times. The J gene is TRBJ1-3, the V gene TRBV20-1; D is undetermined. Germline V CDR1 and CDR2: DFQATT, SNEGSKA (reference sequence). This CDR3 contains 13 residues. Deletions cut 3 bases from V and 4 bases from J, with 10 bases between. This CDR3 reads CSASRTAGNTIYF. For the CDR3, the DNA is TGCAGTGCTAGTAGGACTGCGGGAAACACCATATATTTT.

This clonotype appeared many times. The chain uses TRBV3-1 and TRBJ2-1; weak D call: TRBD2 (5 bases). V was cut by 6 bases and J by 6 bases, with 9 bases left in between. Germline V lookup: CDR1 LGHDT, CDR2 YNNKEL (reference sequence). This CDR3 region has 12 residues. In DNA form, the CDR3 reads TGTGCCAGCAGGCGGGCAACCAATGAGCAGTTCTTC. This encodes CASRRATNEQFF.

Points on this clonotype: A much larger clone lies a single base off, so this may be a read error. The gene calls are TRBV5-5 and TRBJ2-1; D gene uncertain. Germline assignment: CDR1 SGHKS and CDR2 YYEKEE (reference sequence). Trimming pared 6 bases from V and 10 bases from J, leaving 11 bases between. The CDR3 loop spans 11 amino acids. CDR3 nucleotides: TGTGCCAGCATGTTCCCCCGGGAGCAGTTCTTC. It is translated as CASMFPREQFF.

This clonotype has a handful of counts. The chain links TRBV20-1 to TRBJ1-1, with D possibly matching TRBD1 (5 bases). The CDR3 has 12 residues. CDR1 and CDR2 (germline): DFQATT, SNEGSKA (reference sequence). Trimming cost V 0 bases and J 13 bases, with 15 bases left between them. The CDR3 loop is CSAREGDQGGFF. Here the CDR3 DNA reads TGCAGTGCTAGAGAGGGAGATCAGGGCGGTTTCTTT.

The sample holds many counts of this clonotype. The chain has TRBV7-6 and TRBJ2-7; tentatively, D is TRBD1 (5 bases). The CDR3 has 16 amino acids. V lost 1 base to trimming and J lost 2 bases, with 15 bases between them. The germline gives CDR1 SGHVS, CDR2 FNYEAQ. The CDR3 loop reads CASSLEGWGNTYEQYF. The DNA for the CDR3 is TGTGCCAGCAGCTTAGAGGGGTGGGGTAACACCTACGAGCAGTACTTC.

This clonotype has ten or more counts. The V gene is TRBV28, the J gene TRBJ2-6; D possibly corresponds to TRBD1 (6 bases). Germline CDR1 MDHEN, CDR2 SYDVKM. Trimming removed 6 bases at V and 2 bases at J, with 11 bases between. The CDR3 extends over 15 amino acids. CDR3 sequence reads: CASSTGSAGANVLTF. CDR3 coding DNA: TGTGCCAGCAGCACAGGGTCTGCTGGGGCCAACGTCCTGACTTTC.

This clonotype was found a few times. The rearrangement joins TRBV2 to TRBJ2-7; D is tentatively TRBD1 or TRBD2 (5 bases each). The germline V gene encodes CDR1 SNHLY and CDR2 FYNNEI. The CDR3 totals 13 residues. The V end was cut by 6 bases, the J end by 4 bases, with 13 bases between. CDR3 sequence reads: CASRRDGPYEQYF. In nucleotides, the CDR3 is TGTGCCAGCAGACGGGACGGACCATACGAGCAGTACTTC.

The V call is TRBV4-1, the J call TRBJ2-1, with TRBD2 matching over 11 bases. V was clipped by 5 bases and J by 2 bases; unmatched bases: 17. The CDR3 runs to 20 residues. Germline CDR1 and CDR2: MGHRA and YSYEKL. The CDR3 region is CASSKALAGVWGNTYNEQFF. The DNA for the CDR3 is TGCGCCAGCAGCAAGGCACTAGCGGGAGTTTGGGGAAACACCTACAATGAGCAGTTCTTC.

This clonotype was picked up a small number of times. The gene calls are TRBV4-2 and TRBJ1-1, with D maybe TRBD1 (6 bases). CDR1 and CDR2 (germline): LGHNA, YNFKEQ. This CDR3 spans 14 amino acids. V lost 3 bases, J lost 7 bases, and 15 bases lay in between. CDR3 sequence reads: CASSQDRQGHEAFF. The CDR3 DNA reads as TGTGCCAGCAGCCAGGACCGGCAGGGGCATGAAGCTTTCTTT.

The sample holds many counts of this clonotype. The chain recombines TRBV7-9 with TRBJ2-7; the match to TRBD2 covers 7 bases. CDR3 length: 14 residues. V shed 0 bases and J 4 bases; nucleotides not matched to a gene: 3. Germline CDR1 SEHNR, CDR2 FQNEAQ (reference sequence). Here the CDR3 DNA reads TGTGCCAGCAGCTTAGCGGGAGGGCTGTACGAGCAGTACTTC. Amino acids: CASSLAGGLYEQYF.

The chain employs TRBV18 and TRBJ1-1; D gene ambiguous. There are 13 residues in the CDR3. Trimming pared 4 bases from V and 1 base from J, leaving 7 bases between. Germline V gives CDR1 KGHSH, CDR2 LQKENI. This CDR3 is CASSLSQNTEAFF. The CDR3 nucleotides are TGTGCCAGCTCACTCAGCCAGAACACTGAAGCTTTCTTT.

This clonotype was found many times. The gene calls are TRBV27 and TRBJ2-7, with a tentative D call TRBD1 (6 bases). Per the germline V gene, CDR1 is MNHEY and CDR2 is SMNVEV (reference sequence). The length of the CDR3 is 15 residues. Deletions cut 0 bases from V and 2 bases from J, with 11 bases between. The CDR3 coding sequence is TGTGCCAGCAGTTTATCTCGGGCAGGGGCCTACGAGCAGTACTTC. This gives the protein CASSLSRAGAYEQYF.

In its sample, this clonotype was seen many times. The rearrangement joins TRBV6-1 to TRBJ2-7, with TRBD2 identical over 7 bases. Germline assignment: CDR1 MNHNS and CDR2 SASEGT. The V and J ends lost 6 bases and 2 bases, in that order; junction bases with no gene match: 7. The length of the CDR3 is 14 residues. CDR3 nucleotide sequence: TGTGCCAGCAGACGGCAGCGGGAAGCCTACGAGCAGTACTTC. As protein: CASRRQREAYEQYF.

There are many counts of this clonotype. The V gene is TRBV18, the J gene TRBJ1-4; no clear D. V was clipped by 0 bases and J by 0 bases, with 11 bases between them. Looked up from germline, CDR1 is KGHSH and CDR2 is LQKENI. The length of the CDR3 is 17 residues. CDR3 protein: CASSPPRRPATNEKLFF. The DNA for the CDR3 is TGTGCCAGCTCACCACCGAGAAGACCTGCAACTAATGAAAAACTGTTTTTT.

This clonotype was counted at least ten times. V is TRBV4-2 and J is TRBJ1-2; D not certain. The CDR3 runs 16 residues. The germline V gene has CDR1 LGHNA and CDR2 YNFKEQ. V dropped 4 bases and J dropped 4 bases, with 19 bases sitting between them. CDR3 amino acids: CASSRGSTGSLYGYTF. In nucleotides, the CDR3 is TGTGCCAGCAGCCGAGGGTCGACGGGGAGCCTCTATGGCTACACCTTC.

This clonotype was seen ten or more times. The chain uses TRBV12-3 or TRBV12-4 and TRBJ2-6; maybe TRBD1 (5 bases). This CDR3 contains 19 residues. V lost 6 bases to trimming and J lost 0 bases, with 21 bases between them. The CDR3 bases are TGTGCCAGCAGCACTAACAGATGGGGCGCGTCCTCTGGGGCCAACGTCCTGACTTTC. Protein: CASSTNRWGASSGANVLTF.

This clonotype was seen repeatedly, ten times or more. As DNA, the CDR3 is TGCAGTGCTAAGGCGGCGTCGGCGGGAGAGCCAGTAGTTGTTTACGAGCAGTACTTC. Protein sequence: CSAKAASAGEPVVVYEQYF. The V gene is TRBV20-1, the J gene TRBJ2-7; 7 bases line up with TRBD2. This CDR3 is 19 amino acids long. J lost 4 bases, V lost 4 bases, and 25 bases had no gene match. CDR1 is DFQATT and CDR2 is SNEGSKA in the germline V gene (reference sequence).